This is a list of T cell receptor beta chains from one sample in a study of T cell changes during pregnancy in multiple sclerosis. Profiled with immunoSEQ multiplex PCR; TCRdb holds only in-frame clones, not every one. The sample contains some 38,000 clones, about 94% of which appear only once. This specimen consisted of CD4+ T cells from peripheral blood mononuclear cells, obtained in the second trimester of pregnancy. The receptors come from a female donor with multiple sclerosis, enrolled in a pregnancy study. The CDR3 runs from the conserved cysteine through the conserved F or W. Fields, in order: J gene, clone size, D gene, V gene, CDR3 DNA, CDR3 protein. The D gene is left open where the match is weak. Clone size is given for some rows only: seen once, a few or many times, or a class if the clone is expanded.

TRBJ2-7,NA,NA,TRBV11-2,TGTGCCAGCAGCTTCATTTACGAGCAGTACTTC,CASSFIYEQYF
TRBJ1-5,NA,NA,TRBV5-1,TGCGCCAGCAGCTTGGAGGGGACACGCAATCAGCCCCAGCATTTT,CASSLEGTRNQPQHF
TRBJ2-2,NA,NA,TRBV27,TGTGCCAGCAGTTTTGATTCCGGCAGGTGGGCTGGGAGGACCGGGGAGCTGTTTTTT,CASSFDSGRWAGRTGELFF
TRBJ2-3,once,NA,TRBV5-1,TGCGCCAGCAAGTTGGGGGGACAGAGCACAGATACGCAGTATTTT,CASKLGGQSTDTQYF
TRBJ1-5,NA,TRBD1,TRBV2,TGTGCCAGCAGGGGGGACAGTAGGAATCAGCCCCAGCATTTT,CASRGDSRNQPQHF
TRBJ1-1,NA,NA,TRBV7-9,TGTGCCAGCAGTAAAGAAACTGTTGAAGCTTTCTTT,CASSKETVEAFF
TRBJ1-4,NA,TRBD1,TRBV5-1,TGCGCCAGCAGCCGACAGGGAGAATTTGGGGAAAAACTGTTTTTT,CASSRQGEFGEKLFF
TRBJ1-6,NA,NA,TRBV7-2,TGTGCCAGCAGCTTAGCGGGGAGGGCTGATTCACCCCTCCACTTT,CASSLAGRADSPLHF
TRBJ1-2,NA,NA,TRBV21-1,TGTGCCAGCAGCAAAGGTACCCCAGGGCTTTATGGCTACACCTTC,CASSKGTPGLYGYTF
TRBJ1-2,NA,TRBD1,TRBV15,TGTGCCACCAGCCAGGGGGCGGGCTATGGCTACACCTTC,CATSQGAGYGYTF
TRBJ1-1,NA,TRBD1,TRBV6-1,TGTGCCAGCAGTGAATTGTTAAGGGGGCGCAACGGTGAAGCTTTCTTT,CASSELLRGRNGEAFF
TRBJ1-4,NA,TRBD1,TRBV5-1,TGCGCCAGCAGCTGGGGACAGGCGTGGTTTGCAACTAATGAAAAACTGTTTTTT,CASSWGQAWFATNEKLFF
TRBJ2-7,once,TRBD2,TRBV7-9,TGTGCCAGCAGCTTAATGGGAGGGACTTACGAGCAGTACTTC,CASSLMGGTYEQYF
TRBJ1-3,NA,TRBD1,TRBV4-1,TGCGCCAGCAGCCTCACCGGGACAGGGTACAACACCATATATTTT,CASSLTGTGYNTIYF
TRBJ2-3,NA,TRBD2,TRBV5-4,TGTGCCAGCAGCTCCCGACTAGCGGGAGGGCCCCCAGATACGCAGTATTTT,CASSSRLAGGPPDTQYF
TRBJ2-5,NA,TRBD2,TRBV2,TGTGCCAGCGGGGGGGAGAGCCAGTACTTC,CASGGESQYF
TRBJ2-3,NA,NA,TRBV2,TGTGCCAGCAGTGAAGGGGGCTGGACAGATACGCAGTATTTT,CASSEGGWTDTQYF
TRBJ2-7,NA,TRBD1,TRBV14,TGTGCCAGCAGCCCGGACAGGGCCTACGAGCAGTACTTC,CASSPDRAYEQYF
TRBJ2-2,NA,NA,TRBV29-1,TGCAGCGTTGTCCCGCGGAACACCGGGGAGCTGTTTTTT,CSVVPRNTGELFF
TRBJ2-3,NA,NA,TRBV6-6,TGTGCCAGCAGTTTTCCCGGGGGGCCAGATACGCAGTATTTT,CASSFPGGPDTQYF
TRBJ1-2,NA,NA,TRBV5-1,TGCGCCAGCAGCTTCAGGGCTAACTATGGCTACACCTTC,CASSFRANYGYTF
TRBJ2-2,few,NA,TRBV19,TGTGCCCTCAGGAAGGGGGGGACCGGGGAGCTGTTTTTT,CALRKGGTGELFF
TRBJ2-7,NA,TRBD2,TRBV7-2,TGTGCCAGCAGCGTTAGCGGGGTCACCTACGAGCAGTACTTC,CASSVSGVTYEQYF
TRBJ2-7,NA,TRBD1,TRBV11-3,TGTGCCAGCAGCCAGGGACAGGGCAGCGAGCAGTACTTC,CASSQGQGSEQYF
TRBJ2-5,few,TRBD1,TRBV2,TGTGCCAGCAGTGGACAGGGGGAGACCCAGTACTTC,CASSGQGETQYF
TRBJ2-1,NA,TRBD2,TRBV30,TGTGCCTGGGGGGGGGACACTAGCGGGAGGCTTAATGAGCAGTTCTTC,CAWGGDTSGRLNEQFF
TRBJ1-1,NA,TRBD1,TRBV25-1,TGTGCCAGCAGGAGGACAGGGAATGAAGCTTTCTTT,CASRRTGNEAFF
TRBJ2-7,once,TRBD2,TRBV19,TGTGCCAGTAGCCCTGGGGGCAGCGGGAGTGTATACGAGCAGTACTTC,CASSPGGSGSVYEQYF
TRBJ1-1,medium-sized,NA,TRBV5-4,TGTGCCAGCAGCTTGGTCGTGGGGGCTGGGGCTTTCTTT,CASSLVVGAGAFF
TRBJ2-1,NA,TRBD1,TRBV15,TGTGCCACCAGCAGTGGAGGACAGGCCGCGTACAATGAGCAGTTCTTC,CATSSGGQAAYNEQFF
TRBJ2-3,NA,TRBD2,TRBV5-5,TGTGCCAGCAGCTCCGGGGGGAAGCGGGTGAGCACAGATACGCAGTATTTT,CASSSGGKRVSTDTQYF
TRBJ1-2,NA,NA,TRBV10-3,TGTGCCATCAGTTATGGGGAGGGTCCCCTAAACGGCTACACCTTC,CAISYGEGPLNGYTF
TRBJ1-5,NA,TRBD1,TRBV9,TGTGCCAGCAGCGTAGCCCCGACAGGGGTGCAGCCCCAGCATTTT,CASSVAPTGVQPQHF
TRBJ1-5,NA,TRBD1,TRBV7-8,TGTGCCAGCAGCTTGGGGGGACAGGGGGTCAACAACAATCAGCCCCAGCATTTT,CASSLGGQGVNNNQPQHF
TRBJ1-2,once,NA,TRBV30,TGTGCCTCGGGAAGAGATGTCTATGGCTACACCTTC,CASGRDVYGYTF
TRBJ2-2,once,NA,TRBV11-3,TGTGCCAGCAGCTTGGCAGGGAACACCGGGGAGCTGTTTTTT,CASSLAGNTGELFF
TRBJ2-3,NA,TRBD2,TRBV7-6,TGTGCCACCCACAAGGGAGTGTGGGCGGGAGTCAGTGAGCTAGCGACAGATACGCAGTATTTT,CATHKGVWAGVSELATDTQYF
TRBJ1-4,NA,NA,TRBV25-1,TGTGCCAGCAGTCCTCTCCAGGCATATGAGGAAAAACTGTTTTTT,CASSPLQAYEEKLFF
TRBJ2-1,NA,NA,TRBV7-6,TGTGCCAGCACACCGCAAACAGGGCCCAATGAGCAGTTCTTC,CASTPQTGPNEQFF
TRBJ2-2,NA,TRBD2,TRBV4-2,TGTGCCAGCAGCCAAGAGGGGGGGGTCGCCGGGGAGCTGTTTTTT,CASSQEGGVAGELFF
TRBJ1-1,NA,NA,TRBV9,TGTGCCAGCAGCGCCCAGACAGGGAACACTGAAGCTTTCTTT,CASSAQTGNTEAFF
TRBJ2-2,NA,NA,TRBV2,TGTGCCTCAAAGGGGTTGACCGGGGAGCTGTTTTTT,CASKGLTGELFF